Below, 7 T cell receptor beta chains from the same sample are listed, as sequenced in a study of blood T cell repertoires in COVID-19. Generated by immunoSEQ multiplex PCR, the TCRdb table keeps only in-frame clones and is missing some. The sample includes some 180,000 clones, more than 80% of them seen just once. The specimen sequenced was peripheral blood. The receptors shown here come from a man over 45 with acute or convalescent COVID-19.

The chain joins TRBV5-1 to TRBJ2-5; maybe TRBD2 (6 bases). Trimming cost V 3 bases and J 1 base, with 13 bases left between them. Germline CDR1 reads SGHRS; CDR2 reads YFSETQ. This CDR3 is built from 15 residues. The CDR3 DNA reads TGCGCCAGCAGCTCTGGGGCGGGGCCCCAAGAGACCCAGTACTTC. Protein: CASSSGAGPQETQYF.

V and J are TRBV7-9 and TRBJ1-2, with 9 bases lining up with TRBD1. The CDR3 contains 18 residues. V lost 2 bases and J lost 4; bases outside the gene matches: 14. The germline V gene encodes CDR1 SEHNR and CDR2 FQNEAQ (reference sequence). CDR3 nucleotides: TGTGCCAGCAGCTTAAACTACAGGGGGCCACACTACCTCTATGGCTACACCTTC. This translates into CASSLNYRGPHYLYGYTF.

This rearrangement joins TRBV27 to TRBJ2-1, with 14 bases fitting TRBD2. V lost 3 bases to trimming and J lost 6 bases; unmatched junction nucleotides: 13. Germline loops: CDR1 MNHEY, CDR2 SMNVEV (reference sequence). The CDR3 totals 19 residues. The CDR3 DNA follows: TGTGCCAGCAGTTTGATATCCGGGACTAGCGGGAGTGGTGTCAATGAGCAGTTCTTC. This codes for CASSLISGTSGSGVNEQFF.

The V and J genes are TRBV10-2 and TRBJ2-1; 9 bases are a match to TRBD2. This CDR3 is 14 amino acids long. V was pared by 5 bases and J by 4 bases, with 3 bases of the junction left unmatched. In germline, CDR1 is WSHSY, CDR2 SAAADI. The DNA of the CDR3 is TGCGCCAGCAGTTCGACTAGCGGATACAATGAGCAGTTCTTC. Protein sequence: CASSSTSGYNEQFF.

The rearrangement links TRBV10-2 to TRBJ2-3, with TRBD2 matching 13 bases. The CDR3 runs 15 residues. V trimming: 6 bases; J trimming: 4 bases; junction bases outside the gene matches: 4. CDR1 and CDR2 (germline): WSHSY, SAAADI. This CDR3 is CASRPGLAGADTQYF. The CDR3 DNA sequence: TGCGCCAGCAGGCCTGGACTAGCGGGAGCAGATACGCAGTATTTT.

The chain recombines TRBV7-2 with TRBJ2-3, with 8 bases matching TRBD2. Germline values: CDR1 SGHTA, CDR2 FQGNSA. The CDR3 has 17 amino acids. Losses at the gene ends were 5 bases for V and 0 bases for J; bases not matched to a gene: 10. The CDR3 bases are TGTGCCAGCAGCCCGAAGAGGCTAGCGGGTAGCACAGATACGCAGTATTTT. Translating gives CASSPKRLAGSTDTQYF.

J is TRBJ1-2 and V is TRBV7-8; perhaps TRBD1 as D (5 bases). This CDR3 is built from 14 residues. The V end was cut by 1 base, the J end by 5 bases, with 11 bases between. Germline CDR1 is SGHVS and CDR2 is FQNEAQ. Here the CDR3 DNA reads TGTGCCAGCAGCTTAGAAGGGCCAGGGTATGGCTACACCTTC. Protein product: CASSLEGPGYGYTF.